The sequence of this T cell receptor (beta chain) was determined in a study of T cells in Graves' hyperthyroidism and ophthalmopathy. Notes on the study in general: Within blood appeared most thyroid clonotypes that had expanded above 0.001.

The germline CDR1 and CDR2 sequences are SGHTA and FQGNSA. V was cut by 5 bases and J by 4 bases, with 17 bases left in between. The CDR3 has 15 residues. Comments on this clonotype: Antigen: not known.

TCR beta CDR3 sequences were amplified from RNA transcripts. HTBI primers were the set used in a first-round RT-PCR of the TCR CDR3. TCRdb called the multiplex PCR reads again in MiXCR, with one record for every CDR3 protein. The repertoire holds about 540,000 distinct CDR3 sequences, with under 60% as singletons. The chain carries TRBV7-2 and TRBJ1-1; no firm D call. The clonotype originates from a woman aged 18-29 years with Graves' hyperthyroidism. The specimen sequenced was peripheral blood or thyroid tissue (not recorded which). CDR3 residues: CASSRRGPRGTEAFF. CDR3 nucleotides: TGTGCCAGCAGCCGCCGGGGTCCCCGTGGCACTGAAGCTTTCTTT.